The present T cell receptor (beta chain) was sequenced within a study of blood T cell repertoires in COVID-19. On the study more broadly: Acute and convalescent COVID-19 samples came from the United States, Italy and Spain. PBMCs, B-cell-depleted T cells, or T cells were the source of the cDNA or gDNA that made up the material.

This table comes from immunoSEQ multiplex PCR, and its TCRdb copy is limited to in-frame clones, with some not included. Of about 130,000 clones in the sample, more than 75% are singletons; the top ten hold approximately 20%. Germline-derived CDR1 and CDR2 are SGHTA and FQGNSA. The germline V and J ends were trimmed by 4 bases and 4 bases, with 14 bases remaining between them. This CDR3 comprises 15 residues. The rearrangement uses TRBV7-2 and TRBJ1-5; the D is unclear. The sample taken for sequencing was peripheral blood. This TCR came from a woman in her forties or fifties who had recovered from COVID-19. In nucleotides, the CDR3 is TGTGCCAGCAGCTCCGGTATGGGGAGAAATCAGCCCCAGCATTTT. This sequence encodes CASSSGMGRNQPQHF. Based on the CDR3 plus reference TRBV7-2 and TRBJ1-5, the full variable domain is GAGVSQSPSNKVTEKGKDVELRCDPISGHTALYWYRQSLGQGLEFLIYFQGNSAPDKSGLPSDRFSAERTGGSVSTLTIQRTQQEDSAVYLCASSSGMGRNQPQHFGDGTRLSIL.